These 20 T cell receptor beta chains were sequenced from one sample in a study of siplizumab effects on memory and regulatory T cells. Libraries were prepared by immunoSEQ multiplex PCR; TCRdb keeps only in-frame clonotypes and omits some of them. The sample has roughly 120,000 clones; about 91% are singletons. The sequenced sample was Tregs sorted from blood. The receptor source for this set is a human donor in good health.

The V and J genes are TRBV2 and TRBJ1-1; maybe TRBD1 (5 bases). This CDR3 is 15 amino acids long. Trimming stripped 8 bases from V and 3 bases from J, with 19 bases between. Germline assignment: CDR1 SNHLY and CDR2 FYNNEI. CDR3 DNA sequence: TGTGCCAGCGGAGGGCGTAGACAGACTTACACTGAAGCTTTCTTT. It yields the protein CASGGRRQTYTEAFF.

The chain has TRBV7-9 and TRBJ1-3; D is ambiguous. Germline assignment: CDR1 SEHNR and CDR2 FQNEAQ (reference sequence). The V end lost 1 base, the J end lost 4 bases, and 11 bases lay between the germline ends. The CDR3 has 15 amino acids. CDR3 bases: TGTGCCAGCAGCTTAGACGGAAGAGGAGGAAACACCATATATTTT. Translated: CASSLDGRGGNTIYF.

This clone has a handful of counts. In DNA form, the CDR3 reads TGTGCCAGCAGCGTAAGCTCCGTTGGCTACACCTTC. Translated: CASSVSSVGYTF. The rearrangement links TRBV9 to TRBJ1-2; no reliable D call. Germline CDR1 reads SGDLS; CDR2 reads YYNGEE. The CDR3 contains 12 residues. V was clipped by 1 base and J by 7 bases, with 8 bases between them.

CDR3 DNA sequence: TGCGCCAGCAGCCCCCTATCAGGGACAGGGGGAGGTGATACGCAGTATTTT. It specifies CASSPLSGTGGGDTQYF. The chain uses TRBV5-1 and TRBJ2-3, with 11 bases lining up with TRBD1. Losses at the gene ends were 4 bases for V and 6 bases for J; bases not matched to a gene: 13. CDR1 is SGHRS and CDR2 is YFSETQ in the germline V gene. There are 17 residues in the CDR3.

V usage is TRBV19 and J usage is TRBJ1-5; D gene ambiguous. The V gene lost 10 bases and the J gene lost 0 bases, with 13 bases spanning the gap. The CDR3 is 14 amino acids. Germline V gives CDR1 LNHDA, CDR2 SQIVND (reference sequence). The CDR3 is CATSPDGSNQPQHF. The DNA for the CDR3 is TGTGCCACTTCCCCTGACGGTAGCAATCAGCCCCAGCATTTT.

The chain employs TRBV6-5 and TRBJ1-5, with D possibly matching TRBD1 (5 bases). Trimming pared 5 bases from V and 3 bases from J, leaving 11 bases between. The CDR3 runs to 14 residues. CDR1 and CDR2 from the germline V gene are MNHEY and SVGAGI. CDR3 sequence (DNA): TGTGCCAGCAGTCTTGCGGGGCCCAATCAGCCCCAGCATTTT. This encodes CASSLAGPNQPQHF.

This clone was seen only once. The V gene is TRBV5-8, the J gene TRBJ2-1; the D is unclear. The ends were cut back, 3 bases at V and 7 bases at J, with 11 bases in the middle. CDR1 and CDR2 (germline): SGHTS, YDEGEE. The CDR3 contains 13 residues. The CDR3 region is CASSYQSRNEQFF. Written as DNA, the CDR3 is TGTGCCAGCAGCTACCAGTCCCGGAATGAGCAGTTCTTC. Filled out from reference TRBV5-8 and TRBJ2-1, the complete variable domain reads EAGVTQSPTHLIKTRGQQATLRCSPISGHTSVYWYQQALGLGLQFLLWYDEGEERNRGNFPPRFSGRQFPNYSSELNVNALELEDSALYLCASSYQSRNEQFFGPGTRLTVL.

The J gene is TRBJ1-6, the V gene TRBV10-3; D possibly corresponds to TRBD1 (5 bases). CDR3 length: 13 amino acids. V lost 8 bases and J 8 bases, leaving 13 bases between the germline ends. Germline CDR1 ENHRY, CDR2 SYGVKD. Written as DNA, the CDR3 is TGTGCCATCCGCCGGGGCTCTGATTCACCCCTCCACTTT. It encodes CAIRRGSDSPLHF.

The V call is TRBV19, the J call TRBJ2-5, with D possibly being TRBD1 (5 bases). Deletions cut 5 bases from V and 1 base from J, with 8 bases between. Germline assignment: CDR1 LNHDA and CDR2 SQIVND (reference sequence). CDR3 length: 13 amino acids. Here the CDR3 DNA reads TGTGCCAGTAGTCGACAGTCCCAAGAGACCCAGTACTTC. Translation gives CASSRQSQETQYF.

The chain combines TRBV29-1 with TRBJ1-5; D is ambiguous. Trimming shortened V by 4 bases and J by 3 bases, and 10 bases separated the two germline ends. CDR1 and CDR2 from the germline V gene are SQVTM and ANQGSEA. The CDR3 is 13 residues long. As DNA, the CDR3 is TGCAGCGTTGCCGGGCAGTACAATCAGCCCCAGCATTTT. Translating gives CSVAGQYNQPQHF.

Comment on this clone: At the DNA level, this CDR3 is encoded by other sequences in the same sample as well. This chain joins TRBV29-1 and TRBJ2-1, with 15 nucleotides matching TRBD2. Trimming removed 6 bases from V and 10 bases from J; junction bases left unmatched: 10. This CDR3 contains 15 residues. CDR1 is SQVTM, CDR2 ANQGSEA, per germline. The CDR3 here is CSVGTSGGSGHEQFF. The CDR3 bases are TGCAGCGTGGGGACTAGCGGGGGGTCGGGCCACGAGCAGTTCTTC.

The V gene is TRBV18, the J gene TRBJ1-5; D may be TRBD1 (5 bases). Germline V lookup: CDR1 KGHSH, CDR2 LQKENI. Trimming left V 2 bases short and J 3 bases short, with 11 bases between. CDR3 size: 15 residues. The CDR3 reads CASSPVGGDNQPQHF. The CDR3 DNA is TGTGCCAGCTCACCAGTCGGAGGGGACAATCAGCCCCAGCATTTT.

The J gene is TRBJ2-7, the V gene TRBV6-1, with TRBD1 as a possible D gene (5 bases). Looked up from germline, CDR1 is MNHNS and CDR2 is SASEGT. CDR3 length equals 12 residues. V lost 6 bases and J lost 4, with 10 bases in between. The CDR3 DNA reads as TGTGCCAGCAGCCCCCAGGGTTACGAGCAGTACTTC. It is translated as CASSPQGYEQYF.

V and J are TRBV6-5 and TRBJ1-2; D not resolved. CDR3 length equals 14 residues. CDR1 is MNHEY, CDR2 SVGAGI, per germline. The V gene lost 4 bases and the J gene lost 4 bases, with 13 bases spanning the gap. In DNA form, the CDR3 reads TGTGCCAGCAGTTTAGTCGGCTCGGGCTATGGCTACACCTTC. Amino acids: CASSLVGSGYGYTF.

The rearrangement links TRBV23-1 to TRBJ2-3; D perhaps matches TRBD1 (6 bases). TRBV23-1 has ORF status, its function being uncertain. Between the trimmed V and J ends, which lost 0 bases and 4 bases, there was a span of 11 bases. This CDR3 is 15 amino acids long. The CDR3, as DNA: TGCGCCAGCAGTCAATCGGGGGCCCCCCCAGATACGCAGTATTTT. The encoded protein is CASSQSGAPPDTQYF.

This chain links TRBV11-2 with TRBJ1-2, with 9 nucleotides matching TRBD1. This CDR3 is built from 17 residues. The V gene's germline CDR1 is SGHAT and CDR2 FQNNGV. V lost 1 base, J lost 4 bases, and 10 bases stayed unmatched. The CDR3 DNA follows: TGTGCCAGCAGCTTAGGTTTGACAGGGGGAGGGGTCTATGGCTACACCTTC. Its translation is CASSLGLTGGGVYGYTF.

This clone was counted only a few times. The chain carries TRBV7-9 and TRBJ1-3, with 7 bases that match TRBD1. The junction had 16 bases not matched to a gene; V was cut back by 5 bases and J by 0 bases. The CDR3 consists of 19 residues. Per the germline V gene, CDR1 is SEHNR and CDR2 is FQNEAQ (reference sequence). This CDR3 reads CASSLLRDRSITSGNTIYF. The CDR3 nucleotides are TGTGCCAGCAGCCTCCTGAGGGACAGAAGTATAACCTCTGGAAACACCATATATTTT.

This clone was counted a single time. Written as DNA, the CDR3 is TGTGCCAGCAGATATGGGGGCCTAGGGTATTCACCCCTCCACTTT. This translates into CASRYGGLGYSPLHF. The rearrangement links TRBV6-5 to TRBJ1-6, with D possibly being TRBD1 (6 bases). Per the germline V gene, CDR1 is MNHEY and CDR2 is SVGAGI. Deletions cut 6 bases from V and 8 bases from J, with 17 bases between. The CDR3 contains 15 residues.

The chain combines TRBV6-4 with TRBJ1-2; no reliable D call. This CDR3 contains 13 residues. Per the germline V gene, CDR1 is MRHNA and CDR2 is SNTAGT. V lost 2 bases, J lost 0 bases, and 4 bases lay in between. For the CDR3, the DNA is TGTGCCAGCAGTGACGGTCCTAACTATGGCTACACCTTC. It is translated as CASSDGPNYGYTF.

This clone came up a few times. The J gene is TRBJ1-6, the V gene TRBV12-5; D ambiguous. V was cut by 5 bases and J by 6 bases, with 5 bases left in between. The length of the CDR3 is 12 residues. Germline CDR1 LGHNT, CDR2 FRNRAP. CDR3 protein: CASGAVNSPLHF. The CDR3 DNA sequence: TGTGCTAGTGGTGCGGTTAATTCACCCCTCCACTTT.